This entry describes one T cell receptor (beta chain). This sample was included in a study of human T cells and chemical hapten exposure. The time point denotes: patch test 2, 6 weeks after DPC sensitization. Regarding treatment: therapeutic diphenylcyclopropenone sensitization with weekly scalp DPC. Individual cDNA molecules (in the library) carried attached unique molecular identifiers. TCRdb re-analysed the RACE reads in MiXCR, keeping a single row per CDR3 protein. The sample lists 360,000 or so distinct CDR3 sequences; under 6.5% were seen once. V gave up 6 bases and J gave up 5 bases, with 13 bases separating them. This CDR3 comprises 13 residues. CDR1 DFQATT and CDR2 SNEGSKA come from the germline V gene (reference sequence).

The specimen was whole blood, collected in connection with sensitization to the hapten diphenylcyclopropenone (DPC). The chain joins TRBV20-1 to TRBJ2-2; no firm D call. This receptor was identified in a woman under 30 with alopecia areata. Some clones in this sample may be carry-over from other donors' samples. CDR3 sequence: CSARPWGTGELFF. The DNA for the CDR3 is TGCAGTGCACGACCGTGGGGAACCGGGGAGCTGTTTTTT.